The source of this TCR beta chain is a study of identical twins. Study results and limitations: There was an excess of low generation probability in the out-of-frame alpha sequences that twins shared. A partial confounding effect on zero-insertion analyses could come from invariant MAIT and iNKT cells. Within beta out-of-frame sequences, the excess sharing observed between twins was weaker.

This CDR3 is built from 15 residues. V was pared by 8 bases and J by 0 bases, with 7 bases of the junction left unmatched. Concerning this clonotype: As yet, its antigen is unknown.

One entry per CDR3 protein, called by TCRdb with MiXCR from the 5' RACE reads. The data hold just over 500,000 distinct CDR3 sequences, with roughly a fifth observed a single time. These sequences were also reported in another study, on T cells expressing NK-cell markers. Turning to that study: Dominant NKG2C+ clonotypes were found to form about 1.0-8% of CD8+ T cells in over 5 donors.

This clonotype originated in a woman aged 18-29 years in good health. The specimen sequenced was CD4+ T cells sorted from blood. This chain joins TRBV12-3 or TRBV12-4 and TRBJ2-1; 7 bases are shared with TRBD2. CDR3 nucleotide sequence: TGTGCCAGCGGAGCGGGGACTTTCTCCTACAATGAGCAGTTCTTC. Amino acids: CASGAGTFSYNEQFF.